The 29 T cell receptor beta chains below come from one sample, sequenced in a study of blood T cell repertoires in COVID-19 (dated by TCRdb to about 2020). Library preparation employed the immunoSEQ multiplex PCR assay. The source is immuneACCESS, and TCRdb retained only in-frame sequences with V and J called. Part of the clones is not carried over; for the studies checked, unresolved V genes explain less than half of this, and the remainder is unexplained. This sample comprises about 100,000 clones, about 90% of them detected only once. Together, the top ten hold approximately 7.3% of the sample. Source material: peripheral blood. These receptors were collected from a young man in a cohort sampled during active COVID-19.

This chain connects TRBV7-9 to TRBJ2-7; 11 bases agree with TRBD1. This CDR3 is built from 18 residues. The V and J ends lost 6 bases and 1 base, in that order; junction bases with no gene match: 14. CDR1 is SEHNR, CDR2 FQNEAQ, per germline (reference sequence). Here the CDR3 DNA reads TGTGCCAGCAGACCTACACCCGGGACAGGGGGTTCGTCCTACGAGCAGTACTTC. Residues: CASRPTPGTGGSSYEQYF.

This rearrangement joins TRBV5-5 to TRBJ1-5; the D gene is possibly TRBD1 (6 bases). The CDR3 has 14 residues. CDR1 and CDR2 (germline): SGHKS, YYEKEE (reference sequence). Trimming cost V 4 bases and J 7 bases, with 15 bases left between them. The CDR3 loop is CASSPDRLHQPQHF. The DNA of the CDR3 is TGTGCCAGCAGCCCAGACAGGCTCCACCAGCCCCAGCATTTT.

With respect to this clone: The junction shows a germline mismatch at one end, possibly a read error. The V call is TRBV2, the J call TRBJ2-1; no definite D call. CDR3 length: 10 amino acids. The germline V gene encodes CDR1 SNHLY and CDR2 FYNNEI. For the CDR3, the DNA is TGTGCCAGCACCTACTATGAGCAGTTCTTC. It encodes CASTYYEQFF.

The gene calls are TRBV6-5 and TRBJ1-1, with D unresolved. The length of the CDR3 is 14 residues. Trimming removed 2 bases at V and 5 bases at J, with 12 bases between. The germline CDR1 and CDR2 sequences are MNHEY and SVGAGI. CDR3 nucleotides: TGTGCCAGCAGTTACCGGGTCTCTGAGACTGAAGCTTTCTTT. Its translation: CASSYRVSETEAFF.

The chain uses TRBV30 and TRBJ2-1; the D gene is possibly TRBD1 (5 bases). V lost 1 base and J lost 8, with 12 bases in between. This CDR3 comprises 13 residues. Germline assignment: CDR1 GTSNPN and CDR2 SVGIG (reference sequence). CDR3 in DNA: TGTGCCTGGAGTGAGGGGAATCCCTATGAGCAGTTCTTC. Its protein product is CAWSEGNPYEQFF. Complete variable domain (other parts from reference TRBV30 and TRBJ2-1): SQTIHQWPATLVQPVGSPLSLECTVEGTSNPNLYWYRQAAGRGLQLLFYSVGIGQISSEVPQNLSASRPQDRQFILSSKKLLLSDSGFYLCAWSEGNPYEQFFGPGTRLTVL.

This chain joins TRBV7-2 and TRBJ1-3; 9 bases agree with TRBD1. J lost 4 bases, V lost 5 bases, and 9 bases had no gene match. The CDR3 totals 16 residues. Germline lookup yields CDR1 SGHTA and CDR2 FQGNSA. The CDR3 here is CASSRSGTGRGNTIYF. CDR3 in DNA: TGTGCCAGCAGCCGTTCCGGGACAGGGAGGGGAAACACCATATATTTT.

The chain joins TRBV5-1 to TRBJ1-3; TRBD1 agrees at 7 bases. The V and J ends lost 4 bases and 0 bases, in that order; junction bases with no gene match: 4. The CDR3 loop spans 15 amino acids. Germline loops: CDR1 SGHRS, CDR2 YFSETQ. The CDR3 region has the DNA TGCGCCAGCAGCGCTACAGGGGACTCTGGAAACACCATATATTTT. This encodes CASSATGDSGNTIYF.

CDR3 nucleotides: TGCGCCAGCAGCCAAGGCCCGACTAGCCTCGAGACCCAGTACTTC. Protein product: CASSQGPTSLETQYF. The rearrangement joins TRBV4-1 to TRBJ2-5; 7 bases align to TRBD2. The junction had 7 bases not matched to a gene; V was cut back by 1 base and J by 5 bases. CDR1 MGHRA and CDR2 YSYEKL come from the germline V gene. The CDR3 consists of 15 residues.

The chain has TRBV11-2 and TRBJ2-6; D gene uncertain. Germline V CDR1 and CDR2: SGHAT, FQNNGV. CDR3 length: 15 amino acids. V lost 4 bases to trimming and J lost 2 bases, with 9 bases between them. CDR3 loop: CASSSGYPGANVLTF. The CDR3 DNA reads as TGTGCCAGCAGCTCCGGGTATCCTGGGGCCAACGTCCTGACTTTC.

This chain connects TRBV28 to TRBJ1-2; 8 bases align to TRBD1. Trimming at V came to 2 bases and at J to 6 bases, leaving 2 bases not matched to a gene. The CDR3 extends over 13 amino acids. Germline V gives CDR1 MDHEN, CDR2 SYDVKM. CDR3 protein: CASSLQTGDGYTF. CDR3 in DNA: TGTGCCAGCAGTTTACAGACAGGGGATGGCTACACCTTC.

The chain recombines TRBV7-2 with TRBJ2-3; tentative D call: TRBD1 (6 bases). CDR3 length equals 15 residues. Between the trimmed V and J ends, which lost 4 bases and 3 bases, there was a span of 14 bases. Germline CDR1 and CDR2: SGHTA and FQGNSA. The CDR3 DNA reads TGTGCCAGCAGCTCTAGGGGGAGTCTTACAGATACGCAGTATTTT. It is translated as CASSSRGSLTDTQYF.

The CDR3 region has the DNA TGTGCCATCAGACCGGGACAGGGGTACAATGAGCAGTTCTTC. Amino acid sequence: CAIRPGQGYNEQFF. The J gene is TRBJ2-1, the V gene TRBV10-3; 10 positions agree with TRBD1. The CDR3 totals 14 residues. Per germline, CDR1 ENHRY and CDR2 SYGVKD. With V trimmed by 6 bases and J by 4 bases, 3 bases remained unmatched.

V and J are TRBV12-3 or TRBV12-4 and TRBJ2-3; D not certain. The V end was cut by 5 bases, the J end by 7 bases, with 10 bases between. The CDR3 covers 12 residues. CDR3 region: CASSPTPYTQYF. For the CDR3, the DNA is TGTGCCAGCAGTCCAACACCATATACGCAGTATTTT.

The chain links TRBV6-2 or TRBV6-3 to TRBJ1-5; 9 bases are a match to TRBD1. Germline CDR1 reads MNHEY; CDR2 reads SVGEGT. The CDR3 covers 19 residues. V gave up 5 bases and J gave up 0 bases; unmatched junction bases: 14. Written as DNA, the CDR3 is TGTGCCAGCAGTCGGGGACAGGGAATATCAAAATATAGCAATCAGCCCCAGCATTTT. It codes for CASSRGQGISKYSNQPQHF.

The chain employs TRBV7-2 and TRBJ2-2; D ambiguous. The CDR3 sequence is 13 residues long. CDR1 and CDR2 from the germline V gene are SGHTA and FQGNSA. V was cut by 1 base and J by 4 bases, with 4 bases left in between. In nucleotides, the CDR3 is TGTGCCAGCAGCTTAGACAGCACCGGGGAGCTGTTTTTT. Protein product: CASSLDSTGELFF.

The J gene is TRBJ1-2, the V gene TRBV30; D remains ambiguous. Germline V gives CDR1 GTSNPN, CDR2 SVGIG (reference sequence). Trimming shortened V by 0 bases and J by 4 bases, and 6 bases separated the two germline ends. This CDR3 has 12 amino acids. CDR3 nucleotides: TGTGCCTGGAGTGTAGAGTCCTATGGCTACACCTTC. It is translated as CAWSVESYGYTF.

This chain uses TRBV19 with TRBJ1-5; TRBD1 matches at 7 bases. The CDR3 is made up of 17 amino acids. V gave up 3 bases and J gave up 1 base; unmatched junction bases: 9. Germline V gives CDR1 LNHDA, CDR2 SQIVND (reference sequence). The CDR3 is CASSIRVPGQSNQPQHF. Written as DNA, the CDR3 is TGTGCCAGTAGTATCCGGGTCCCGGGACAGAGCAATCAGCCCCAGCATTTT.

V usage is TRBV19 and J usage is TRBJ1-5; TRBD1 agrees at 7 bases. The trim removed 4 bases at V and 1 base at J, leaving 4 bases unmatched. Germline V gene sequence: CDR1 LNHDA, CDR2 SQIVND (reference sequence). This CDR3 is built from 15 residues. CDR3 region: CASSREGQSNQPQHF. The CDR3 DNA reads TGTGCCAGTAGTAGAGAGGGACAGAGCAATCAGCCCCAGCATTTT.

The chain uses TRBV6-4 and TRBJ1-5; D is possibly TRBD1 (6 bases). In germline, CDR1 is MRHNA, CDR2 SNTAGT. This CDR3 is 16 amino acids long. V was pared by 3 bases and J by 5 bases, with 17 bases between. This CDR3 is CASSEGIGRGHQPQHF. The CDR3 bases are TGTGCCAGCAGTGAGGGGATCGGCAGGGGTCATCAGCCCCAGCATTTT.

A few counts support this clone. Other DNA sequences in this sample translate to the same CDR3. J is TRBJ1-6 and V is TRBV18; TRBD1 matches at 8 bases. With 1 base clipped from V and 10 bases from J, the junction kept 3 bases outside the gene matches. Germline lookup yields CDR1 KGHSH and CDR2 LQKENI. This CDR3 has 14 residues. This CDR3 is CASSPLDRDSPLHF. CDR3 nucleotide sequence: TGTGCCAGCTCACCACTGGACAGGGACTCACCCCTCCACTTT.

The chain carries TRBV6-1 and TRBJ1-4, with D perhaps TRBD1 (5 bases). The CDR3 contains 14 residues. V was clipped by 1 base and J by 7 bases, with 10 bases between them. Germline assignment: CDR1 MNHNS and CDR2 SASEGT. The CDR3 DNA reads TGTGCCAGCAGTGAAGGCGGGGCCAGTGAAAAACTGTTTTTT. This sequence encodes CASSEGGASEKLFF.

The CDR3 DNA sequence: TGTGCCAGCAGCTATTCCGAAGCCTACGAGCAGTACTTC. Its protein product is CASSYSEAYEQYF. V usage is TRBV6-6 and J usage is TRBJ2-7; D is uncertain. This CDR3 comprises 13 residues. The V gene lost 6 bases and the J gene lost 2 bases, with 11 bases spanning the gap. Germline loops: CDR1 MNHNY, CDR2 SVGAGI (reference sequence).

The CDR3 coding sequence is TGCAGTGCTAGTTCCTACCAAGAGACCCAGTACTTC. Translation: CSASSYQETQYF. The gene calls are TRBV20-1 and TRBJ2-5, with no clear D. V lost 3 bases and J lost 0, with 5 bases in between. Germline V gene data show CDR1 as DFQATT and CDR2 as SNEGSKA (reference sequence). The CDR3 is 12 amino acids.

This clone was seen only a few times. The CDR3 spells CASSSREKQGNGYTF. CDR3 DNA: TGTGCCAGCAGTTCTAGGGAAAAGCAGGGGAATGGCTACACCTTC. The V call is TRBV2, the J call TRBJ1-2; tentative D call: TRBD1 (6 bases). Trimming stripped 5 bases from V and 6 bases from J, with 19 bases between. There are 15 residues in the CDR3. Germline V lookup: CDR1 SNHLY, CDR2 FYNNEI.

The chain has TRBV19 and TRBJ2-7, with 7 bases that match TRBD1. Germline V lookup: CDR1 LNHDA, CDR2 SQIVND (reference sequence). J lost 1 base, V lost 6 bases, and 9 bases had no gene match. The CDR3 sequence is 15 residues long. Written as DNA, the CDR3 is TGTGCCAGTAGCCGAAGCGGACAGGATTCCTACGAGCAGTACTTC. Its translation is CASSRSGQDSYEQYF.

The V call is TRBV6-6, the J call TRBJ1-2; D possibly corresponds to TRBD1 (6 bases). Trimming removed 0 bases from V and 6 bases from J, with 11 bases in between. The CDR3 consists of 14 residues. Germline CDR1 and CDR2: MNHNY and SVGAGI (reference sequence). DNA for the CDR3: TGTGCCAGCAGTTACTCCGGACAGCCGAATGGCTACACCTTC. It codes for CASSYSGQPNGYTF.

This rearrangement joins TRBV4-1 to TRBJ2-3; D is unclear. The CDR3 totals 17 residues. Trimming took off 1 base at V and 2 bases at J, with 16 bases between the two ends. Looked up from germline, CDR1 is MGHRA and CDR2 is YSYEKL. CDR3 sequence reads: CASSQGGRRLITDTQYF. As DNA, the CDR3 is TGCGCCAGCAGCCAAGGTGGCCGTCGACTCATCACAGATACGCAGTATTTT.

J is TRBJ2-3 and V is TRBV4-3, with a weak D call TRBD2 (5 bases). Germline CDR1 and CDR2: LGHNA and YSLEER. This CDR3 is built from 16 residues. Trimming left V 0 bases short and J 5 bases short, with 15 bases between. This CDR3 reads CASSQDRAASGDTQYF. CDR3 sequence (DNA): TGCGCCAGCAGCCAAGATCGAGCGGCTTCAGGAGATACGCAGTATTTT.

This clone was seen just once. This chain's CDR3 is CASSSGTDATNEKLFF. Here the CDR3 DNA reads TGTGCCAGCAGCTCCGGGACAGACGCAACTAATGAAAAACTGTTTTTT. The rearrangement joins TRBV5-5 to TRBJ1-4; the match to TRBD1 covers 7 bases. Germline V gene data show CDR1 as SGHKS and CDR2 as YYEKEE (reference sequence). With V trimmed by 3 bases and J by 0 bases, 5 bases remained unmatched. The CDR3 runs to 16 residues.